This TCR beta chain derives from a study of cytomegalovirus exposure and HLA in healthy donors. Each donor was nominally healthy when sampled (though unrecorded immune exposures were likely). Overall study results and limits: Owing to their indistinguishability, certain V segments, notably TRBV6-2 and TRBV6-3, were excluded. Sequencing probably produced one cluster of sequence variants that were highly shared. It was reported that the classifier diagnosed cytomegalovirus status with high specificity and sensitivity in both the original and validation cohorts.

V gave up 0 bases and J gave up 6 bases; unmatched junction bases: 4. Per the germline V gene, CDR1 is SGHDT and CDR2 is YYEEEE. This CDR3 contains 15 residues. With 60 Vbeta and 13 Jbeta primers, the PCR was carried out. Some clones are missing from TCRdb's copy, which holds only in-frame ones; the method was immunoSEQ multiplex PCR. Of a few hundred thousand clones in the sample, nearly 80% were seen once. As for this clone: What it recognizes is unknown.

The rearrangement links TRBV5-6 to TRBJ1-5, with 9 bases matching TRBD1. Sequences were obtained from PBMCs. This sequence originates from a man younger than 35 in good health and CMV-seronegative. CDR3 amino acids: CASSLGQGVRQPQHF. Here the CDR3 DNA reads TGTGCCAGCAGCTTGGGACAGGGGGTGCGTCAGCCCCAGCATTTT.